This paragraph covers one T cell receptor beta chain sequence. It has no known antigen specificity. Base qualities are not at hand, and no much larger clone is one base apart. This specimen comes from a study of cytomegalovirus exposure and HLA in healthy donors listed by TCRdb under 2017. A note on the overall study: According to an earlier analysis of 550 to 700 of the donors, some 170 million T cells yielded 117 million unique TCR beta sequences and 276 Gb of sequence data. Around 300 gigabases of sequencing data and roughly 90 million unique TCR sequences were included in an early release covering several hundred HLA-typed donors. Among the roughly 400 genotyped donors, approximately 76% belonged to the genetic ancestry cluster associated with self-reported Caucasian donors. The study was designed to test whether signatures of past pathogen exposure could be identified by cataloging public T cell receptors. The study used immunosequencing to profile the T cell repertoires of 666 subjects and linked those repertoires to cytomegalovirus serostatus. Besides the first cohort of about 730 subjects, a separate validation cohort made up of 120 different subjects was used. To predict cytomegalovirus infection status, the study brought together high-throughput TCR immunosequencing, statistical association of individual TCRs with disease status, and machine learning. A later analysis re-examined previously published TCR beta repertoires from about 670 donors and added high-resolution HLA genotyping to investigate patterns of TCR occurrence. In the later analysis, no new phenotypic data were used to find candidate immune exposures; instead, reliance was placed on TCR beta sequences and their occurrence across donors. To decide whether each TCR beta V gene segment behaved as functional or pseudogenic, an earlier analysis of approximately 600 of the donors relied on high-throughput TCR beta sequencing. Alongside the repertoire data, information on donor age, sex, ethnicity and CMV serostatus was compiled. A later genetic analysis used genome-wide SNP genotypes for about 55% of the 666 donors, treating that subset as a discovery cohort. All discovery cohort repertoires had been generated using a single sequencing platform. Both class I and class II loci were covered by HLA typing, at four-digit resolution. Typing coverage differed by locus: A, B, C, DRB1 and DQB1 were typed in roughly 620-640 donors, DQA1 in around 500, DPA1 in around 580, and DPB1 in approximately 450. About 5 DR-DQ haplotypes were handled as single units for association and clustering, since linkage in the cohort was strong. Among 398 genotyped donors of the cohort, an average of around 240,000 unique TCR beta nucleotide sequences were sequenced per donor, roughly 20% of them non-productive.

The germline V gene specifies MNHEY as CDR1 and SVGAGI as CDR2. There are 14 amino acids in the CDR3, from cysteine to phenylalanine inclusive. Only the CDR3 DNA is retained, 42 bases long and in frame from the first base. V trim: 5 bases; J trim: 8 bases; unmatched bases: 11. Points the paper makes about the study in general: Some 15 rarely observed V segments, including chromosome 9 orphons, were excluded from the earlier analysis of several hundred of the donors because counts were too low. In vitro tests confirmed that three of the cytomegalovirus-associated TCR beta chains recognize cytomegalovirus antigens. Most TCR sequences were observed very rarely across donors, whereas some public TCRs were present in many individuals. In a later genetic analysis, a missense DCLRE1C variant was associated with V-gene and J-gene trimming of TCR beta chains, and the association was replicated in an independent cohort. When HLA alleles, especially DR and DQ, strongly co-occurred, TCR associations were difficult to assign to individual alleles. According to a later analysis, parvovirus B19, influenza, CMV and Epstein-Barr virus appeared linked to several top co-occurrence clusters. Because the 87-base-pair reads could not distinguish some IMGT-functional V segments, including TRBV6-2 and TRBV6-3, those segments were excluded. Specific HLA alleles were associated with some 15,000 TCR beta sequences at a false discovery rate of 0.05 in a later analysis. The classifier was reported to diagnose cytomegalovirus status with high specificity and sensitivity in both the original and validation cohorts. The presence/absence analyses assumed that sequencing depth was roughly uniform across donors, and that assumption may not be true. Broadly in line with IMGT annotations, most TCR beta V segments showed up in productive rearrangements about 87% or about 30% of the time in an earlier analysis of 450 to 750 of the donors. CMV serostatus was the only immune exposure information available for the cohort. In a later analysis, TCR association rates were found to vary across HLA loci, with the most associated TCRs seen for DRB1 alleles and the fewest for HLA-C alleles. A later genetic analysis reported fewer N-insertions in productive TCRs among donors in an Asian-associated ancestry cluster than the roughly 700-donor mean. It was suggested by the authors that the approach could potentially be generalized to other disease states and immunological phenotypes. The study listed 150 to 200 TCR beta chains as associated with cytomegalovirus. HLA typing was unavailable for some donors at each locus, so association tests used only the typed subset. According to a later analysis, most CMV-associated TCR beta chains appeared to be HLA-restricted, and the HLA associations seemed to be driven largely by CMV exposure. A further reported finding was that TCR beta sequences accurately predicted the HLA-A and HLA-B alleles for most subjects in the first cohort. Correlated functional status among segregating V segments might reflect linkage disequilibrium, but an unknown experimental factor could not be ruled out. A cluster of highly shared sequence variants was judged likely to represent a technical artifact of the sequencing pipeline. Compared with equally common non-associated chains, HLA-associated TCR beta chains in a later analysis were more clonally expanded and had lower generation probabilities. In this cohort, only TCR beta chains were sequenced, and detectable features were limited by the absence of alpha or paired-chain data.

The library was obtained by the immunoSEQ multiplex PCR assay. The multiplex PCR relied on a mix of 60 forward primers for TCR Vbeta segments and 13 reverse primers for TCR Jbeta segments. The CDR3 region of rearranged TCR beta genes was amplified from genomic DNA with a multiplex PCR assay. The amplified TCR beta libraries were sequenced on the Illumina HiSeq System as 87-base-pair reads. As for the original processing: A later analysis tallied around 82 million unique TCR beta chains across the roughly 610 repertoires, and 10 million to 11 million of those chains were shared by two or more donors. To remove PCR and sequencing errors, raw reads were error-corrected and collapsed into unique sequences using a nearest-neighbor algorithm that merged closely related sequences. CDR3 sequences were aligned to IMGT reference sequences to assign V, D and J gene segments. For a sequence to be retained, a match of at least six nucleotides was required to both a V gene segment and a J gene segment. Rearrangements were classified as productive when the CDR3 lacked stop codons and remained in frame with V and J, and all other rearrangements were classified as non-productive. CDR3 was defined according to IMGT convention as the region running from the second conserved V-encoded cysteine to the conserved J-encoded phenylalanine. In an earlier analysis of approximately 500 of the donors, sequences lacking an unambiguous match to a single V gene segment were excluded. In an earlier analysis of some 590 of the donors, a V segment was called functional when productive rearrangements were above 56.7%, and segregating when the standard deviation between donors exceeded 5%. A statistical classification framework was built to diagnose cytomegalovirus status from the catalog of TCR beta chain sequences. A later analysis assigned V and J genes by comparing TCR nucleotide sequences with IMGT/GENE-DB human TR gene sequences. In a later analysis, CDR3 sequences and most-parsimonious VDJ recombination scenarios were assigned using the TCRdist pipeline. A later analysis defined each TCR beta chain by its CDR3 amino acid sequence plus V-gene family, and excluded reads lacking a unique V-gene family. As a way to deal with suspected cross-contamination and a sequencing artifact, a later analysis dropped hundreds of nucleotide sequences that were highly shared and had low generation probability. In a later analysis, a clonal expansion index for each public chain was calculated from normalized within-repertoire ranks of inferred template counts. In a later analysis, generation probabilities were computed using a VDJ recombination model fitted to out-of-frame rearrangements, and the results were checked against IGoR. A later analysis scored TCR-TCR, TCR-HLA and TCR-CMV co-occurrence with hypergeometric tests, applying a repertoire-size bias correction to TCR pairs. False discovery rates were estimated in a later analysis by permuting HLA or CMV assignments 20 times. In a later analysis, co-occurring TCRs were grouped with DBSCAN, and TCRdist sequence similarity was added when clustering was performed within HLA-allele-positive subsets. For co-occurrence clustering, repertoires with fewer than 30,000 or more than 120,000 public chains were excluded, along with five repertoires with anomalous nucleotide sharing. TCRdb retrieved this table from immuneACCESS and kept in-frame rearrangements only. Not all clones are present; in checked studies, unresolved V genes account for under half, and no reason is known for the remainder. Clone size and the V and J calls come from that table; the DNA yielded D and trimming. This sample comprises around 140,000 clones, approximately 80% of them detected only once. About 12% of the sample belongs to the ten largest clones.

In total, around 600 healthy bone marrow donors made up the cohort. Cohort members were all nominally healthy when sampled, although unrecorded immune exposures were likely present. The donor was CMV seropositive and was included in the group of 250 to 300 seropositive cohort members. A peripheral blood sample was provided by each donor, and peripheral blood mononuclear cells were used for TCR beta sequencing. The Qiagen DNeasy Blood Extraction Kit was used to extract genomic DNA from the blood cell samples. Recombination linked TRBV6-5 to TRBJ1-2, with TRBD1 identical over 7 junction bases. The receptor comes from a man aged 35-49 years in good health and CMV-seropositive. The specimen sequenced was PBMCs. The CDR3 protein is CASSPPGQVGGYTF. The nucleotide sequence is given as TGTGCCAGCAGTCCCCCTGGACAGGTCGGCGGCTACACCTTC.